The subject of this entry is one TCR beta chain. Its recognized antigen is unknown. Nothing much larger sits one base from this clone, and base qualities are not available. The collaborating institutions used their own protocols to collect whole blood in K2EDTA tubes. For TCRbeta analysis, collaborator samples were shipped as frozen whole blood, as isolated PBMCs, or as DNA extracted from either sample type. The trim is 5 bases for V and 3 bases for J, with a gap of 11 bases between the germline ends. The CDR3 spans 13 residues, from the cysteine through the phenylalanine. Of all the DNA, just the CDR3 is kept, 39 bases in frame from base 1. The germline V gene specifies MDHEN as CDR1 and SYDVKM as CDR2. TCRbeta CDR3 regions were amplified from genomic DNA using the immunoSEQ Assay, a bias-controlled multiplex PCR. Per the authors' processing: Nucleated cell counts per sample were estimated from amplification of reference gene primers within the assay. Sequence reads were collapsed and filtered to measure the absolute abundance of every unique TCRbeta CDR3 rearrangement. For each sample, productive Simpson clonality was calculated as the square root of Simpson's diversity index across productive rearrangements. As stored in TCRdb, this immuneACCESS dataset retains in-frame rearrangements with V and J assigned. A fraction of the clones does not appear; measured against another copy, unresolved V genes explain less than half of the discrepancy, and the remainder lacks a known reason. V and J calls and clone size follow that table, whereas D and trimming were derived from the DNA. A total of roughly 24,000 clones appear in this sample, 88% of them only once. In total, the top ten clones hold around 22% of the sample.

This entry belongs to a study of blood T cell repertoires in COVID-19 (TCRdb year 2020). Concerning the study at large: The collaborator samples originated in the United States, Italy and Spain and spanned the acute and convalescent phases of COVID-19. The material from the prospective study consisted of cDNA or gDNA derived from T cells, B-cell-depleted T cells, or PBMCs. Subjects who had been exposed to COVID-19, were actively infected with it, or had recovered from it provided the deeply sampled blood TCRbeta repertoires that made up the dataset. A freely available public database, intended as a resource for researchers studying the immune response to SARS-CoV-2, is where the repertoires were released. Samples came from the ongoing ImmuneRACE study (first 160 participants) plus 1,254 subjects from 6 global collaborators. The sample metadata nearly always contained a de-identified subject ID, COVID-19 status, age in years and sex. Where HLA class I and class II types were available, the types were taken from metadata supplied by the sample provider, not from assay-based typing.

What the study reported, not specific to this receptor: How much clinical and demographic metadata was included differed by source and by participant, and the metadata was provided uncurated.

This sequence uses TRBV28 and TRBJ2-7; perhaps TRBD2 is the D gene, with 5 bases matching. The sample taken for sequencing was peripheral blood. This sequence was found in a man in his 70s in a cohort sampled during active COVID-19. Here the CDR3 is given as CASSTPGVYEQYF. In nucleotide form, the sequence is TGTGCCAGCAGTACCCCCGGGGTCTACGAGCAGTACTTC.